This T cell receptor (beta chain) was recovered during a study of T cell repertoires in cytomegalovirus infection. Study in general: The public TCR beta signatures pointed to both CMV infection and matching HLA type.

TCRdb reprocessed the reads with MiXCR, giving one entry per CDR3 protein. This table holds about 180,000 distinct CDR3 sequences, around an eighth found once. The CDR3 sequence is 19 residues long. Germline assignment: CDR1 MDHEN and CDR2 SYDVKM. After removal of 5 bases from V and 0 bases from J, the junction contained 16 bases not matched to a gene. This clonotype was seen a few times. The sequence derives from a human donor in good health (CMV status not recorded). Some clones in this sample may be carry-over from other donors' samples. What was sequenced was PBMCs. V and J are TRBV28 and TRBJ1-1; 9 positions agree with TRBD1. As DNA, the CDR3 is TGTGCCAGCAGTGAATTACCGGGACAGGGTAAATACATGAACACTGAAGCTTTCTTT. Its translation: CASSELPGQGKYMNTEAFF.